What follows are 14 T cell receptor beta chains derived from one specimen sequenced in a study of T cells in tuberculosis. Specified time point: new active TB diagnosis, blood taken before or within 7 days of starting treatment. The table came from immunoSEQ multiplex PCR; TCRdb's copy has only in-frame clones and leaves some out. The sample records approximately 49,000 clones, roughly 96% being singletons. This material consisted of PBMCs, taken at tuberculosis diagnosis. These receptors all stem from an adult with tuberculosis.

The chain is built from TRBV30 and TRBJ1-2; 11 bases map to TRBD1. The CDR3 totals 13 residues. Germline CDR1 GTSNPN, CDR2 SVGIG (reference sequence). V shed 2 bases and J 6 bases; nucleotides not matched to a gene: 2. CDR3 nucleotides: TGTGCCTGGAGTAGGACAGGGGGCAATGGCTACACCTTC. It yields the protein CAWSRTGGNGYTF.

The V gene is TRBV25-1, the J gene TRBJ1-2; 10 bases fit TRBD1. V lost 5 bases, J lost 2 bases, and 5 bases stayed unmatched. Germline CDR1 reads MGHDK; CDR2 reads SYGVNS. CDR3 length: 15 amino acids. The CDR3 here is CASSSGQGGNYGYTF. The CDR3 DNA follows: TGTGCCAGCAGTTCTGGACAGGGGGGAAACTATGGCTACACCTTC.

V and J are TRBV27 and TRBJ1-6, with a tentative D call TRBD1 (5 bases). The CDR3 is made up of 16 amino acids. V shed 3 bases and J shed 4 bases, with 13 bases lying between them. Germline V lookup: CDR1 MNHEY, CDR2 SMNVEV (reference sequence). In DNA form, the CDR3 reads TGTGCCAGCAGTTTGGAAGGGGCGCGGTATAATTCACCCCTCCACTTT. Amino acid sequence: CASSLEGARYNSPLHF.

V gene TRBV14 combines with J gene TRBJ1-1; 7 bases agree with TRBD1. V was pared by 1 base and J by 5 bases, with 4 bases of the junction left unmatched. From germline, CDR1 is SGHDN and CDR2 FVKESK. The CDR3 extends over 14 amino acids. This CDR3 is CASSQVRGRTEAFF. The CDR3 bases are TGTGCCAGCAGCCAAGTCAGGGGGAGGACTGAAGCTTTCTTT. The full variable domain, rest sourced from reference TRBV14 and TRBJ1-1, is EAGVTQFPSHSVIEKGQTVTLRCDPISGHDNLYWYRRVMGKEIKFLLHFVKESKQDESGMPNNRFLAERTGGTYSTLKVQPAELEDSGVYFCASSQVRGRTEAFFGQGTRLTVV.

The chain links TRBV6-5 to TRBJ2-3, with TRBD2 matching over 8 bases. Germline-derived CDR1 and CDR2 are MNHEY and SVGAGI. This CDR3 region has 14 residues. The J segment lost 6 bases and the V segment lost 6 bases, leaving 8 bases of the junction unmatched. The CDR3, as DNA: TGTGCCAGCAGCCGGAGCGGGAGATGGGATACGCAGTATTTT. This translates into CASSRSGRWDTQYF.

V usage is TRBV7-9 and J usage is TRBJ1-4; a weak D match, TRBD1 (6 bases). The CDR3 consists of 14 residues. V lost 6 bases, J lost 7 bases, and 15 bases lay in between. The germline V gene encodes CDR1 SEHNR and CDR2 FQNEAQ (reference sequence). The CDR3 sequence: CASRTDRWGEKLFF. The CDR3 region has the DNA TGTGCCAGCAGGACCGACAGGTGGGGTGAAAAACTGTTTTTT.

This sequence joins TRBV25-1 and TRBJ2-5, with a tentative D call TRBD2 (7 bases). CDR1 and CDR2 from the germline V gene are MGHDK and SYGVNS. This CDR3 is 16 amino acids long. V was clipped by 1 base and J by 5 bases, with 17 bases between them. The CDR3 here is CASSELGGQTGETQYF. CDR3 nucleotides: TGTGCCAGCAGTGAATTGGGGGGGCAAACCGGGGAGACCCAGTACTTC.

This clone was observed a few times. This chain's CDR3 is CASSGRQGGEQYF. The CDR3 region has the DNA TGTGCCAGTAGCGGCAGACAAGGGGGCGAGCAGTACTTC. The chain combines TRBV19 with TRBJ2-7; a weak D match, TRBD1 (6 bases). The CDR3 spans 13 residues. Germline lookup yields CDR1 LNHDA and CDR2 SQIVND (reference sequence). Between the trimmed V and J ends, which lost 6 bases and 6 bases, there was a span of 15 bases.

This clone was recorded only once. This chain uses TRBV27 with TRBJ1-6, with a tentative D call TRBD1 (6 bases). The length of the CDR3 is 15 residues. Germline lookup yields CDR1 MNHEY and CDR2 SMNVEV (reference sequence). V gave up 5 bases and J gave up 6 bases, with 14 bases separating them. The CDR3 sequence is CASSARGAGNSPLHF. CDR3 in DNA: TGTGCCAGCAGTGCCAGGGGCGCTGGTAATTCACCCCTCCACTTT.

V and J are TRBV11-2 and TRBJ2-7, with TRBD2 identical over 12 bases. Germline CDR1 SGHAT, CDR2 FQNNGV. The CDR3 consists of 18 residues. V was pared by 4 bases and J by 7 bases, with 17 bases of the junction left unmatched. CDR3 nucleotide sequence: TGTGCCAGCAGCTATCCACCTAGCGGGAGGGCCTTTTATCTGGAGCAGTACTTC. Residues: CASSYPPSGRAFYLEQYF.

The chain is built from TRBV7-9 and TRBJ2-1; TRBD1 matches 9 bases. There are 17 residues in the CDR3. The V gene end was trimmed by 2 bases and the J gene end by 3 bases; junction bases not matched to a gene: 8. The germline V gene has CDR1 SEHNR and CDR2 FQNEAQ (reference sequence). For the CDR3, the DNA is TGTGCCAGCAGCTTAAGTCCGGGACAGGGAGGCTACAATGAGCAGTTCTTC. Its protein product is CASSLSPGQGGYNEQFF.

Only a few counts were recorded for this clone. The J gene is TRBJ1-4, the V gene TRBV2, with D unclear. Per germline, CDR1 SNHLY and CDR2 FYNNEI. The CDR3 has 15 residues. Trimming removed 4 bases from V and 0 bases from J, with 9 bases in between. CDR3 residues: CASSAQITTNEKLFF. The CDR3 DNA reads TGTGCCAGCAGTGCCCAGATTACAACTAATGAAAAACTGTTTTTT.

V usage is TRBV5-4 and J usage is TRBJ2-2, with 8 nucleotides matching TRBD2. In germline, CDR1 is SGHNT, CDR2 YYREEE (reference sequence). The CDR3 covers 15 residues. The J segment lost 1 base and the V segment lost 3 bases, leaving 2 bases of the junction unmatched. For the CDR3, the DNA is TGTGCCAGCAGCTCCGGGACTAGGAACACCGGGGAGCTGTTTTTT. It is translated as CASSSGTRNTGELFF.

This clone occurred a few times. The CDR3 region has the DNA TGTGCCAGCAGCCCGACACCCTACAATGAGCAGTTCTTC. Its protein product is CASSPTPYNEQFF. The chain recombines TRBV5-6 with TRBJ2-1; no clear D. V lost 4 bases, J lost 2 bases, and 7 bases lay in between. The CDR3 spans 13 residues. From germline, CDR1 is SGHDT and CDR2 YYEEEE.